These 22 T cell receptor beta chains came from one sample sequenced in a study of T cells in Graves' hyperthyroidism and ophthalmopathy. The investigators amplified TCR beta CDR3 regions from RNA transcripts. An initial round of RT-PCR targeting the TCR CDR3 relied on the HTBI primer set. Using its own MiXCR run on the multiplex PCR reads, TCRdb lists one record per CDR3 protein. The sample lists a few hundred thousand distinct CDR3 sequences, approximately 14% occurring once. Source material: blood. These receptors originate from a woman aged 18-29 years with Graves' hyperthyroidism.

This clonotype was seen only once. CDR3 protein: CASSWGLGGKGTGELFF. In DNA, the CDR3 is TGCGCCAGCAGCTGGGGACTAGGCGGCAAGGGGACCGGGGAGCTGTTTTTT. The chain employs TRBV5-1 and TRBJ2-2; 8 bases fit TRBD2. This CDR3 has 17 amino acids. Germline CDR1 reads SGHRS; CDR2 reads YFSETQ. V shed 3 bases and J 5 bases; nucleotides not matched to a gene: 12.

Turning to this clonotype: This may stem from a read error, because a much larger clone lies one nucleotide away. V is TRBV11-2 and J is TRBJ1-1, with a possible D match to TRBD1 (6 bases). With 4 bases removed from V and 0 bases from J, the gap between germline ends came to 12 bases. CDR3 length equals 15 residues. Germline V gene data show CDR1 as SGHAT and CDR2 as FQNNGV. CDR3 region: CASSSPTGMNTEAFF. The CDR3 bases are TGTGCCAGCAGCTCCCCGACAGGTATGAACACTGAAGCTTTCTTT.

This clonotype was observed many times. V usage is TRBV20-1 and J usage is TRBJ1-6, with TRBD1 as a possible D gene (6 bases). The germline V gene encodes CDR1 DFQATT and CDR2 SNEGSKA (reference sequence). The V end was cut by 1 base, the J end by 2 bases, with 15 bases between. This CDR3 is built from 17 residues. This chain's CDR3 is CSARVGGRTTYNSPLHF. Here the CDR3 DNA reads TGCAGTGCTAGAGTGGGGGGCCGTACTACCTATAATTCACCCCTCCACTTT.

The chain carries TRBV13 and TRBJ1-3; D ambiguous. The CDR3 consists of 14 residues. The germline V gene has CDR1 PRHDT and CDR2 FYEKMQ (reference sequence). V dropped 5 bases and J dropped 0 bases, with 8 bases sitting between them. The CDR3 sequence: CASSLRSSGNTIYF. Written as DNA, the CDR3 is TGTGCCAGCAGCCTCAGGTCCTCTGGAAACACCATATATTTT.

The gene calls are TRBV2 and TRBJ2-5, with D possibly matching TRBD2 (7 bases). CDR3 length: 16 residues. V was cut by 10 bases and J by 0 bases, with 21 bases left in between. The V gene's germline CDR1 is SNHLY and CDR2 FYNNEI. CDR3 sequence reads: CATRRGAGAYQETQYF. In nucleotides, the CDR3 is TGTGCCACCCGCCGGGGGGCGGGGGCTTACCAAGAGACCCAGTACTTC.

This clonotype has only a few counts. This chain connects TRBV7-8 to TRBJ2-3; possibly TRBD1 for D (6 bases). Per the germline V gene, CDR1 is SGHVS and CDR2 is FQNEAQ. Deletions cut 2 bases from V and 0 bases from J, with 12 bases between. The CDR3 runs 16 residues. The CDR3 loop is CASSLTGTISTDTQYF. The CDR3 DNA follows: TGTGCCAGCAGCTTAACCGGGACAATAAGCACAGATACGCAGTATTTT.

A few counts support this clonotype. It may be a read error: a sequence one base away is much more abundant. In DNA, the CDR3 is TGCAGTGCTCTCTGGGACATCTCACTCTACGAGCAGTACTTC. Translating gives CSALWDISLYEQYF. This chain links TRBV20-1 with TRBJ2-7; possible D gene TRBD1, 6 bases. V dropped 5 bases and J dropped 3 bases, with 17 bases sitting between them. Looked up from germline, CDR1 is DFQATT and CDR2 is SNEGSKA (reference sequence). The CDR3 extends over 14 amino acids.

This clonotype was detected ten times or more. The chain is built from TRBV11-2 and TRBJ1-1; 8 bases are shared with TRBD1. The V segment lost 5 bases and the J segment 8 bases; nucleotides outside the gene matches: 13. The CDR3 length is 15 residues. Germline V CDR1 and CDR2: SGHAT, FQNNGV. The CDR3 is CASSAPAKDRVEAFF. The CDR3 nucleotides are TGTGCCAGCAGCGCGCCGGCAAAGGACAGGGTGGAAGCTTTCTTT.

This clonotype has a count of ten or more. The V call is TRBV18, the J call TRBJ2-7; D uncertain. V lost 8 bases and J 0 bases, leaving 8 bases between the germline ends. The CDR3 is 12 residues long. In germline, CDR1 is KGHSH, CDR2 LQKENI. The CDR3 DNA follows: TGTGCCAGCAGTCCGACCTCCTACGAGCAGTACTTC. The encoded protein is CASSPTSYEQYF.

This clonotype has at least ten counts. The chain joins TRBV20-1 to TRBJ2-1, with D perhaps TRBD2 (6 bases). Germline loops: CDR1 DFQATT, CDR2 SNEGSKA (reference sequence). Trimming left V 0 bases short and J 1 base short, with 10 bases between. CDR3 length equals 15 residues. CDR3 in amino acids: CSARDRRGSYNEQFF. The CDR3, as DNA: TGCAGTGCTAGAGATCGCCGGGGGTCCTACAATGAGCAGTTCTTC.

The chain carries TRBV20-1 and TRBJ1-1, with TRBD1 matching 8 bases. Germline-derived CDR1 and CDR2 are DFQATT and SNEGSKA (reference sequence). Trimming cost V 6 bases and J 0 bases; bases outside gene matches: 18. The CDR3 totals 18 residues. In DNA form, the CDR3 reads TGCAGTGCAACCCATCCACGGACAGGGAACCGGTTGAACACTGAAGCTTTCTTT. Translation gives CSATHPRTGNRLNTEAFF.

This sequence joins TRBV12-3 or TRBV12-4 and TRBJ2-3; 12 positions match TRBD2. This CDR3 comprises 16 residues. V shed 6 bases, J shed 4 bases, and the junction held 8 bases outside the gene matches. The CDR3 loop is CASSMTLAGGADTQYF. CDR3 in DNA: TGTGCCAGCAGCATGACACTAGCGGGGGGCGCAGATACGCAGTATTTT.

This clonotype occurred a few times. This chain connects TRBV20-1 to TRBJ1-1, with D hard to call. With 2 bases removed from V and 3 bases from J, the gap between germline ends came to 13 bases. CDR1 DFQATT and CDR2 SNEGSKA come from the germline V gene (reference sequence). CDR3 length equals 14 residues. The CDR3 nucleotides read TGCAGTGCTAGATTACCGGCGCGGGACACTGAAGCTTTCTTT. Protein product: CSARLPARDTEAFF.

The rearrangement uses TRBV19 and TRBJ2-2; 9 nucleotides line up with TRBD1. CDR1 and CDR2 from the germline V gene are LNHDA and SQIVND (reference sequence). The CDR3 runs to 19 residues. V lost 0 bases, J lost 2 bases, and 10 bases stayed unmatched. CDR3 amino acids: CASSIDPEGGQGNTGELFF. The CDR3 region has the DNA TGTGCCAGTAGTATAGATCCGGAGGGGGGACAGGGAAACACCGGGGAGCTGTTTTTT.

This clonotype was seen repeatedly, ten times or more. V and J are TRBV28 and TRBJ2-1; maybe TRBD1 (8 bases). Germline CDR1 and CDR2: MDHEN and SYDVKM. This CDR3 comprises 15 residues. V dropped 6 bases and J dropped 3 bases, with 15 bases sitting between them. The CDR3 DNA is TGTGCCAGCAGAAATAACAGGGGGGGCTACAATGAGCAGTTCTTC. Amino acid sequence: CASRNNRGGYNEQFF.

This clonotype has ten or more counts. This sequence joins TRBV29-1 and TRBJ2-5; 11 nucleotides line up with TRBD2. With V trimmed by 5 bases and J by 5 bases, 4 bases remained unmatched. This CDR3 is 13 amino acids long. The germline CDR1 and CDR2 sequences are SQVTM and ANQGSEA. The CDR3 loop is CSVRASGRETQYF. CDR3 coding DNA: TGCAGCGTTCGGGCTAGCGGGAGGGAGACCCAGTACTTC.

This clonotype appeared a few times. The V call is TRBV7-6, the J call TRBJ2-7; possibly TRBD2 for D (6 bases). The CDR3 sequence is 15 residues long. Trimming cost V 5 bases and J 1 base, with 15 bases left between them. Germline V lookup: CDR1 SGHVS, CDR2 FNYEAQ. The CDR3 sequence is CASSRGSGSSYEQYF. The CDR3 region has the DNA TGTGCCAGCAGCCGGGGTAGCGGATCTTCCTACGAGCAGTACTTC.

This clonotype was counted ten times or more. This rearrangement joins TRBV2 to TRBJ1-6, with 7 bases lining up with TRBD1. The CDR3 runs to 21 residues. CDR1 SNHLY and CDR2 FYNNEI come from the germline V gene. The ends lost 5 bases at V and 0 bases at J; junction bases unmatched: 19. CDR3 in amino acids: CASSLYSGQRSFSSYNSPLHF. The CDR3 nucleotides are TGTGCCAGCAGTTTGTACTCGGGACAGCGAAGTTTTAGCTCCTATAATTCACCCCTCCACTTT. Full variable domain (missing parts from reference TRBV2 and TRBJ1-6): EPEVTQTPSHQVTQMGQEVILRCVPISNHLYFYWYRQILGQKVEFLVSFYNNEISEKSEIFDDQFSVERPDGSNFTLKIRSTKLEDSAMYFCASSLYSGQRSFSSYNSPLHFGNGTRLTVT.

This clonotype has at least ten counts. The genes are TRBV20-1 and TRBJ2-7; tentative D call: TRBD2 (7 bases). V was clipped by 0 bases and J by 3 bases, with 15 bases between them. This CDR3 comprises 15 residues. The germline CDR1 and CDR2 sequences are DFQATT and SNEGSKA (reference sequence). CDR3 nucleotides: TGCAGTGCTAGAGATCTGGGAGGGGGGGTCTACGAGCAGTACTTC. Amino acid sequence: CSARDLGGGVYEQYF.

The chain recombines TRBV15 with TRBJ1-4; D remains unclear. Trimming pared 0 bases from V and 10 bases from J, leaving 15 bases between. This CDR3 region has 15 residues. The germline CDR1 and CDR2 sequences are LNHNV and YYDKDF (reference sequence). CDR3: CATSREVGPLRKLFF. DNA for the CDR3: TGTGCCACCAGCAGAGAAGTAGGGCCCCTACGAAAACTGTTTTTT.

This clonotype has ten or more counts. CDR3 loop: CSARDPAGADNEQFF. In DNA form, the CDR3 reads TGCAGTGCTAGAGATCCAGCGGGAGCTGACAATGAGCAGTTCTTC. The gene calls are TRBV20-1 and TRBJ2-1; 8 positions match TRBD2. The germline CDR1 and CDR2 sequences are DFQATT and SNEGSKA (reference sequence). The V and J ends lost 0 bases and 5 bases, in that order; junction bases with no gene match: 6. This CDR3 spans 15 amino acids.

This clonotype was observed many times. V is TRBV7-2 and J is TRBJ2-1, with no clear D. CDR1 is SGHTA and CDR2 is FQGNSA in the germline V gene. Trimming stripped 1 base from V and 8 bases from J, with 9 bases between. The CDR3 totals 13 residues. The CDR3 reads CASSLGGFYEQFF. In DNA form, the CDR3 reads TGTGCCAGCAGCTTAGGCGGATTTTATGAGCAGTTCTTC.